The 24 T cell receptor beta chains reported below all come from one sample, sequenced in a study of T-cell reconstitution after alpha-beta-depleted transplantation in children. Unique molecular identifiers were used in preparing the TCRbeta library. TCRdb recomputed calls from the PCR reads with MiXCR, one row per CDR3 protein. The table has over 400,000 distinct CDR3 sequences, approximately 13% seen once. Sequencing used PBMCs from the stem cell graft donor, obtained from the stem cell graft. These receptors were taken from a human donor who donated a stem cell graft to a child with combined immunodeficiency.

This clonotype was observed a handful of times. The chain is built from TRBV12-3 or TRBV12-4 and TRBJ2-3; D not resolved. This CDR3 has 14 residues. V dropped 6 bases and J dropped 1 base, with 11 bases sitting between them. CDR3 DNA sequence: TGTGCCAGCAGCGGACCCCACGGCACAGATACGCAGTATTTT. Translation: CASSGPHGTDTQYF.

In this sample, this clonotype turned up many times. V gene TRBV12-3 or TRBV12-4 combines with J gene TRBJ2-7, with 11 bases identical to TRBD2. The CDR3 extends over 16 amino acids. Germline trimming cut 3 bases from V and 0 bases from J; bases unmatched to any gene: 4. The DNA for the CDR3 is TGTGCCAGCAGTTTTCTAGCGGGGGGACGCTCCTACGAGCAGTACTTC. It encodes CASSFLAGGRSYEQYF.

This clonotype has a handful of counts. CDR3 region: CASSLEGARGPSYNEQFF. The CDR3 nucleotides read TGTGCCAGCAGCTTAGAAGGGGCGCGGGGGCCCTCCTACAATGAGCAGTTCTTC. V and J are TRBV11-1 and TRBJ2-1; perhaps TRBD2 as D (7 bases). The V and J ends lost 1 base and 0 bases respectively, with 16 bases between them. Germline lookup yields CDR1 SGHAT and CDR2 FQDESV (reference sequence). This CDR3 has 18 amino acids.

This clonotype was detected only a few times. CDR3: CASKGLSYEQYF. CDR3 bases: TGTGCCAGCAAGGGGCTCTCCTACGAGCAGTACTTC. The gene calls are TRBV6-2 or TRBV6-3 and TRBJ2-7; D is possibly TRBD1 (5 bases). With 7 bases removed from V and 0 bases from J, the gap between germline ends came to 7 bases. In germline, CDR1 is MNHEY, CDR2 SVGEGT. This CDR3 contains 12 residues.

The chain joins TRBV27 to TRBJ2-5, with 15 bases fitting TRBD2. V lost 4 bases, J lost 7 bases, and 10 bases stayed unmatched. In germline, CDR1 is MNHEY, CDR2 SMNVEV (reference sequence). CDR3 length: 17 amino acids. CDR3 sequence: CASSWTSGGDFTGTQYF. For the CDR3, the DNA is TGTGCCAGCAGTTGGACTAGCGGGGGGGATTTTACTGGGACCCAGTACTTC.

The V and J genes are TRBV3-1 and TRBJ2-3; 7 nucleotides align to TRBD1. The ends lost 4 bases at V and 0 bases at J; junction bases unmatched: 10. The CDR3 has 17 residues. Germline assignment: CDR1 LGHDT and CDR2 YNNKEL (reference sequence). The CDR3 nucleotides read TGTGCCAGCAGCCTGACAGGGTCTATATCTAGCACAGATACGCAGTATTTT. Its translation: CASSLTGSISSTDTQYF.

Many counts were recorded for this clonotype. The CDR3 DNA reads as TGCAGCGTTCGGATATCCGGGACAGGCGAGCAGTACTTC. This encodes CSVRISGTGEQYF. This sequence joins TRBV29-1 and TRBJ2-7; TRBD1 matches at 8 bases. This CDR3 has 13 amino acids. Germline V CDR1 and CDR2: SQVTM, ANQGSEA. V lost 5 bases, J lost 6 bases, and 9 bases stayed unmatched.

This clonotype has at least ten counts. The chain carries TRBV7-2 and TRBJ2-3; tentative D call: TRBD2 (5 bases). The V and J ends lost 5 bases and 2 bases respectively, with 20 bases between them. Germline V gene data show CDR1 as SGHTA and CDR2 as FQGNSA. This CDR3 spans 17 amino acids. The CDR3 region has the DNA TGTGCCAGCAGCAATTCTCCGCTAGCCTTATCCACAGATACGCAGTATTTT. It codes for CASSNSPLALSTDTQYF.

This clonotype was recorded a few times. The chain recombines TRBV6-2 or TRBV6-3 with TRBJ2-5; D unresolved. The germline V gene has CDR1 MNHEY and CDR2 SVGEGT. This CDR3 has 14 amino acids. V shed 0 bases and J shed 2 bases, with 7 bases lying between them. This CDR3 reads CASSYSGIQETQYF. CDR3 coding DNA: TGTGCCAGCAGTTACTCGGGGATACAAGAGACCCAGTACTTC.

Turning to this clonotype: One junction end disagrees with the germline gene, perhaps due to a read error. V gene TRBV4-2 combines with J gene TRBJ2-1; possible D gene TRBD1, 5 bases. CDR3 length: 12 residues. Germline V gene data show CDR1 as LGHNA and CDR2 as YNFKEQ. The CDR3 DNA is TGTGCCAGCGGCCAAGGGGCTAATGAGCAGTTCTTC. Amino acid sequence: CASGQGANEQFF.

J is TRBJ1-1 and V is TRBV28; D is undetermined. Germline V CDR1 and CDR2: MDHEN, SYDVKM. This CDR3 contains 15 residues. Trimming pared 5 bases from V and 1 base from J, leaving 14 bases between. In nucleotides, the CDR3 is TGTGCCAGCAGTCCCGGAAACCATAGGAACACTGAAGCTTTCTTT. This translates into CASSPGNHRNTEAFF. The complete variable domain, with remaining parts taken from reference TRBV28 and TRBJ1-1, reads DVKVTQSSRYLVKRTGEKVFLECVQDMDHENMFWYRQDPGLGLRLIYFSYDVKMKEKGDIPEGYSVSREKKERFSLILESASTNQTSMYLCASSPGNHRNTEAFFGQGTRLTVV.

This clonotype was seen many times. The chain recombines TRBV27 with TRBJ2-1; TRBD1 is a possible D gene (6 bases). CDR1 is MNHEY and CDR2 is SMNVEV in the germline V gene (reference sequence). The CDR3 length is 12 residues. With 5 bases removed from V and 10 bases from J, the gap between germline ends came to 12 bases. For the CDR3, the DNA is TGTGCCAGCAGTATACAGGGTGAGGAGCAGTTCTTC. This translates into CASSIQGEEQFF.

This chain joins TRBV5-1 and TRBJ2-1, with D uncertain. This CDR3 contains 13 residues. CDR1 is SGHRS and CDR2 is YFSETQ in the germline V gene. V lost 0 bases and J lost 5, with 6 bases in between. DNA for the CDR3: TGCGCCAGCAGCTTGGAGAACAACAATGAGCAGTTCTTC. This gives the protein CASSLENNNEQFF.

The rearrangement uses TRBV23-1 and TRBJ2-5; 7 bases line up with TRBD2. TRBV23-1 is recorded as an ORF, its role being uncertain. V lost 1 base, J lost 0 bases, and 11 bases stayed unmatched. CDR3 length: 18 residues. CDR3 sequence: CASSQLSLAETYQETQYF. CDR3 nucleotides: TGCGCCAGCAGTCAATTGAGCCTAGCGGAAACGTACCAAGAGACCCAGTACTTC.

The V call is TRBV11-3, the J call TRBJ2-4; perhaps TRBD2 as D (7 bases). The V gene lost 1 base and the J gene lost 0 bases, with 16 bases spanning the gap. In germline, CDR1 is SGHNT, CDR2 YENEEA. The CDR3 length is 18 residues. In DNA form, the CDR3 reads TGTGCCAGCAGCTTAGGTGGGGGGGGCGGCGTAGCCAAAAACATTCAGTACTTC. The encoded protein is CASSLGGGGGVAKNIQYF.

The CDR3 DNA follows: TGCAGTGCTGCCGGGACAGGGGGTTCACCCCTCCACTTT. Translating gives CSAAGTGGSPLHF. V gene TRBV20-1 combines with J gene TRBJ1-6; 11 bases agree with TRBD1. The CDR3 covers 13 residues. Per the germline V gene, CDR1 is DFQATT and CDR2 is SNEGSKA (reference sequence). J gave up 9 bases and V 5 bases, and 3 bases lay outside the gene matches.

J is TRBJ2-1 and V is TRBV2; 9 bases match TRBD2. The germline gives CDR1 SNHLY, CDR2 FYNNEI. V dropped 7 bases and J dropped 3; count of bases not matched to a gene: 10. The CDR3 loop spans 16 amino acids. Written as DNA, the CDR3 is TGTGCCAGCACTAGATCTGGGACTAGCATCTACAATGAGCAGTTCTTC. Encoded protein: CASTRSGTSIYNEQFF.

This clonotype was counted between two and nine times. V is TRBV6-5 and J is TRBJ1-1; no reliable D call. Germline-derived CDR1 and CDR2 are MNHEY and SVGAGI. The CDR3 is 14 amino acids. The V end lost 6 bases, the J end lost 5 bases, and 16 bases lay between the germline ends. As DNA, the CDR3 is TGTGCCAGCAGACACCCGGGAGAAGAGACTGAAGCTTTCTTT. Translation: CASRHPGEETEAFF.

This clonotype was recorded a few times. The chain combines TRBV6-1 with TRBJ1-1, with 7 bases fitting TRBD1. The CDR3 covers 14 residues. In germline, CDR1 is MNHNS, CDR2 SASEGT. Unmatched junction bases numbered 8, after V lost 5 bases and J lost 5 bases. CDR3 amino acids: CASSRRTGGTEAFF. CDR3 sequence (DNA): TGTGCCAGCAGTCGGCGGACAGGCGGGACTGAAGCTTTCTTT.

This clonotype was observed a handful of times. The chain joins TRBV12-3 or TRBV12-4 to TRBJ2-1; no definite D call. The V gene lost 3 bases and the J gene lost 2 bases, with 14 bases spanning the gap. The CDR3 runs 16 residues. This CDR3 is CASSFRSLSTYNEQFF. Written as DNA, the CDR3 is TGTGCCAGCAGTTTCAGGTCTCTAAGCACCTACAATGAGCAGTTCTTC.

This clonotype was seen repeatedly, ten times or more. The chain links TRBV5-1 to TRBJ2-2; the D is unclear. Per germline, CDR1 SGHRS and CDR2 YFSETQ. The CDR3 extends over 14 amino acids. Deletions cut 3 bases from V and 1 base from J, with 7 bases between. CDR3 DNA: TGCGCCAGCAGCTCTACAGAGAACACCGGGGAGCTGTTTTTT. Its protein product is CASSSTENTGELFF.

This clonotype appeared many times. This chain links TRBV6-6 with TRBJ1-5, with D unresolved. Germline loops: CDR1 MNHNY, CDR2 SVGAGI (reference sequence). The CDR3 runs 11 residues. V gave up 7 bases and J gave up 6 bases, with 7 bases separating them. CDR3 loop: CASIDVQPQHF. CDR3 coding DNA: TGTGCCAGCATTGACGTTCAGCCCCAGCATTTT.

This chain connects TRBV6-2 or TRBV6-3 to TRBJ2-7; TRBD1 matches at 8 bases. After removal of 6 bases from V and 1 base from J, the junction contained 8 bases not matched to a gene. The CDR3 sequence is 15 residues long. The germline V gene has CDR1 MNHEY and CDR2 SVGEGT. The CDR3 loop reads CASSFGQGSSYEQYF. CDR3 coding DNA: TGTGCCAGCAGCTTCGGACAGGGAAGTTCCTACGAGCAGTACTTC.

In regard to this clonotype: At one end the junction does not follow the germline gene, possibly because of a read error. V is TRBV12-3 or TRBV12-4 and J is TRBJ1-1; D is undetermined. There are 8 residues in the CDR3. CDR3 protein: CASSSGVF. In DNA, the CDR3 is TGTGCCAGCAGTTCCGGAGTGTTT.